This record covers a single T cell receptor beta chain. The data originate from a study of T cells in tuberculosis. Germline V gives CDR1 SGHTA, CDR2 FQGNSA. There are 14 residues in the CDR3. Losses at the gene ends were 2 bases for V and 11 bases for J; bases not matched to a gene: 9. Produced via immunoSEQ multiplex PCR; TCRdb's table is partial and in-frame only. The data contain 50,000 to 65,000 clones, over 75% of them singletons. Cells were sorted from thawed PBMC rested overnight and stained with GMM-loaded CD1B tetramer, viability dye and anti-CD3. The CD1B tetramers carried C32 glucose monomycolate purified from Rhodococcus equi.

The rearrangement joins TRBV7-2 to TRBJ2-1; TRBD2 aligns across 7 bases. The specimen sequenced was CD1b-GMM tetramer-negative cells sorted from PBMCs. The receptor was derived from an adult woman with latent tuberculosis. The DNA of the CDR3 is TGTGCCAGCAGCTTAAGACGGGGGGAGAATCAGCAGTTCTTC. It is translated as CASSLRRGENQQFF.